These 8 T cell receptor beta chains were sequenced from one sample in a study of CD8 T cells in ankylosing spondylitis. Study results and limitations: For ankylosing spondylitis blood, a TCR beta motif of under ten highly homologous variants appeared characteristic.

MiXCR, applied by TCRdb to the 5' RACE reads, yields one record per CDR3 protein. Of hundreds of thousands of distinct CDR3 sequences detected, 26% appear once; the ten largest clones hold 0.85% to 1%. No antigen has been identified for these receptors. What was sequenced was blood, either unsorted or a sorted T cell fraction (not recorded which). The receptors were sampled from a male donor with ankylosing spondylitis.

This clonotype turned up a few times. The chain joins TRBV15 to TRBJ1-1; D is possibly TRBD1 (5 bases). CDR3 length equals 14 residues. Trimming removed 4 bases at V and 4 bases at J, with 13 bases between. CDR1 LNHNV and CDR2 YYDKDF come from the germline V gene (reference sequence). The CDR3 nucleotides read TGTGCCACCAGCACGCGGGGGGTGATCACTGAAGCTTTCTTT. Protein: CATSTRGVITEAFF.

This clonotype was seen more than once but under ten times. The CDR3 sequence is CSVGVWTSPVTTYEQYF. The CDR3 DNA reads TGCAGCGTTGGAGTTTGGACTAGCCCCGTCACAACCTACGAGCAGTACTTC. The chain recombines TRBV29-1 with TRBJ2-7; 8 bases match TRBD2. The germline CDR1 and CDR2 sequences are SQVTM and ANQGSEA. V trimming: 4 bases; J trimming: 2 bases; junction bases outside the gene matches: 16. The CDR3 extends over 17 amino acids.

V and J are TRBV5-1 and TRBJ2-3; a possible D gene is TRBD1 (5 bases). This CDR3 region has 14 residues. The ends were cut back, 4 bases at V and 4 bases at J, with 13 bases in the middle. Germline V gives CDR1 SGHRS, CDR2 YFSETQ. CDR3 nucleotides: TGCGCCAGCAGCCCAGGGTCGTTAGCAGATACGCAGTATTTT. Residues: CASSPGSLADTQYF. Based on the CDR3 plus reference TRBV5-1 and TRBJ2-3, the full variable domain is KAGVTQTPRYLIKTRGQQVTLSCSPISGHRSVSWYQQTPGQGLQFLFEYFSETQRNKGNFPGRFSGRQFSNSRSEMNVSTLELGDSALYLCASSPGSLADTQYFGPGTRLTVL.

The table lists this clonotype with a few counts. The V gene is TRBV11-2, the J gene TRBJ2-7, with 13 bases identical to TRBD2. The CDR3 loop spans 15 amino acids. Germline V gene lookup returns CDR1 SGHAT and CDR2 FQNNGV. The junction had 6 bases not matched to a gene; V was cut back by 7 bases and J by 3 bases. CDR3 in amino acids: CASKGLAGKGYEQYF. The DNA of the CDR3 is TGTGCCAGCAAGGGACTAGCGGGGAAAGGCTACGAGCAGTACTTC.

The gene calls are TRBV27 and TRBJ1-4; 10 positions match TRBD1. Germline V gives CDR1 MNHEY, CDR2 SMNVEV (reference sequence). CDR3 size: 16 residues. V gave up 3 bases and J gave up 8 bases; unmatched junction bases: 9. The CDR3 DNA reads TGTGCCAGCAGTTTCCTTACCGGGACAGGGGACGAAAAACTGTTTTTT. Translation: CASSFLTGTGDEKLFF.

This clonotype was found a few times. This sequence joins TRBV5-1 and TRBJ1-1, with 7 bases aligning to TRBD1. The J segment lost 8 bases and the V segment lost 2 bases, leaving 9 bases of the junction unmatched. The CDR3 runs 14 residues. Germline CDR1 SGHRS, CDR2 YFSETQ. The CDR3 sequence: CASSFANRQGEAFF. Here the CDR3 DNA reads TGCGCCAGCAGCTTTGCAAACCGACAGGGAGAAGCTTTCTTT. Drawing the rest from reference TRBV5-1 and TRBJ1-1, the complete variable domain is KAGVTQTPRYLIKTRGQQVTLSCSPISGHRSVSWYQQTPGQGLQFLFEYFSETQRNKGNFPGRFSGRQFSNSRSEMNVSTLELGDSALYLCASSFANRQGEAFFGQGTRLTVV.

V usage is TRBV5-1 and J usage is TRBJ2-5; possible D gene TRBD1, 6 bases. CDR1 and CDR2 (germline): SGHRS, YFSETQ. Trimming stripped 1 base from V and 1 base from J, with 11 bases between. There are 15 residues in the CDR3. CDR3 coding DNA: TGCGCCAGCAGCTTGAGGGGGAGCGGCCAAGAGACCCAGTACTTC. This gives the protein CASSLRGSGQETQYF.

In this sample, this clonotype turned up a few times. Here the CDR3 reads CASGTGQVAFYETQYF. CDR3 DNA sequence: TGTGCCAGCGGGACCGGACAAGTAGCGTTCTACGAGACCCAGTACTTC. The chain couples TRBV6-1 to TRBJ2-5; D may correspond to TRBD1 or TRBD2 (5 bases each). CDR1 is MNHNS and CDR2 is SASEGT in the germline V gene. With 8 bases removed from V and 5 bases from J, the gap between germline ends came to 24 bases. This CDR3 is built from 16 residues.